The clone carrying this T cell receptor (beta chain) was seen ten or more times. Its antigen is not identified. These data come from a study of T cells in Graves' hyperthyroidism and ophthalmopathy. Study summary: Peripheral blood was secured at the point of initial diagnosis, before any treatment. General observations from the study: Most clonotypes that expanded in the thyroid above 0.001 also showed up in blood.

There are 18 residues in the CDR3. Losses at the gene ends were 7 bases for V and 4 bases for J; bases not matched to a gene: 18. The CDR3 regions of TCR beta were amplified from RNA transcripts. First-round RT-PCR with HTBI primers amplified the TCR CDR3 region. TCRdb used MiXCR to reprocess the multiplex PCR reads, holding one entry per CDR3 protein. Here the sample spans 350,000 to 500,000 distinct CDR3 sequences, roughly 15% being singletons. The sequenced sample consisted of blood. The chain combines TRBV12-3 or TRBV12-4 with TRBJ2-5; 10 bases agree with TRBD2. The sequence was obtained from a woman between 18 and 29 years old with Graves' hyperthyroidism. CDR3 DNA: TGTGCCAGCATCCGAGGGACTAGCGCTTTGGGTGGGCCAGAGACCCAGTACTTC. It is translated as CASIRGTSALGGPETQYF.